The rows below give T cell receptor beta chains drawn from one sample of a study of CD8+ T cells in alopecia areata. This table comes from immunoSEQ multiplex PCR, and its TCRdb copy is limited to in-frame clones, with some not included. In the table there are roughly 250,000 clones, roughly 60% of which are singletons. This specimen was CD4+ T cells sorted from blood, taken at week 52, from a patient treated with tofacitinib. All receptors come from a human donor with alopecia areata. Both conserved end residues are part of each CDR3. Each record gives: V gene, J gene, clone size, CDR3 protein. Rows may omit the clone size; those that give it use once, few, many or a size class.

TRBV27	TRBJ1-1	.	CASSRTGDTEAFF
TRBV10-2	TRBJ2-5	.	CASSRADFQETQYF
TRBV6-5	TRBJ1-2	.	CASSPGGGDGYTF
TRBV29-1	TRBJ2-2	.	CSVSANTGELFF
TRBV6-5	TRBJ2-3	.	CASSYEASGKTDTQYF
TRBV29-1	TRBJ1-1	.	CSVRVYTEAFF
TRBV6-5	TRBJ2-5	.	CASTPTGTETQYF
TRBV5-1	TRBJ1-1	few	CASSLGLEAFF
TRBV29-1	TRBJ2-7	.	CSVESGVEQYF
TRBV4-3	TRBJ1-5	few	CASSPGRAGDQPQHF
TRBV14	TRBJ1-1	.	CASSQTPEAFF
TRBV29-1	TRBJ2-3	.	CSVDVTDTQYF
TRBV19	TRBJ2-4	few	CASSMVGHQNIQYF
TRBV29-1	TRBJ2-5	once	CSVLTSGGETQYF
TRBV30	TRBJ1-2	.	CAWRRGDTPNYGYTF
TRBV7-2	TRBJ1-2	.	CASIRLAEDGYTF
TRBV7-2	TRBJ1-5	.	CASSLMDQPQHF
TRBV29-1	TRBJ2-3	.	CSVAAGLNTDTQYF
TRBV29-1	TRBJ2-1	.	CSVDFRKHPYNEQFF
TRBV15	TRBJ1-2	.	CATSRAGSGGYTF
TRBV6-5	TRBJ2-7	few	CASSYSGQGTYEQYF
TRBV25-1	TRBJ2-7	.	CASSESGTSYEQYF
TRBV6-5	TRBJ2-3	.	CASTGTSGTDTQYF